The 23 T cell receptor beta chains reported below all come from one sample, sequenced in a study of T-cell reconstitution after alpha-beta-depleted transplantation in children. Unique molecular identifiers were built into the TCRbeta library. TCRdb re-derived calls from the PCR reads in MiXCR, one entry per CDR3 protein. The repertoire holds 610,000 or so distinct CDR3 sequences, with over 25% as singletons. The sequencing used PBMCs, collected before TCRalphabeta/CD19-depleted stem cell transplant. These receptor sequences come from a boy under two years old with Wiskott-Aldrich syndrome, due to receive a stem cell transplant.

The chain uses TRBV3-1 and TRBJ1-5; D is undetermined. The CDR3 is made up of 15 amino acids. V lost 2 bases to trimming and J lost 3 bases, with 11 bases between them. Germline-derived CDR1 and CDR2 are LGHDT and YNNKEL (reference sequence). This CDR3 reads CASSQTQLSNQPQHF. For the CDR3, the DNA is TGTGCCAGCAGCCAAACCCAGCTTTCCAATCAGCCCCAGCATTTT. Filled out from reference TRBV3-1 and TRBJ1-5, the complete variable domain reads DTAVSQTPKYLVTQMGNDKSIKCEQNLGHDTMYWYKQDSKKFLKIMFSYNNKELIINETVPNRFSPKSPDKAHLNLHINSLELGDSAVYFCASSQTQLSNQPQHFGDGTRLSIL.

In nucleotides, the CDR3 is TGTGCCAGCAGTTACACTAGGGACGAGCAGTACTTC. It is translated as CASSYTRDEQYF. This sequence joins TRBV6-6 and TRBJ2-7, with TRBD2 as a possible D gene (5 bases). The germline CDR1 and CDR2 sequences are MNHNY and SVGAGI (reference sequence). The CDR3 is 12 amino acids. Trimming cost V 2 bases and J 5 bases, with 7 bases left between them.

This chain joins TRBV24-1 and TRBJ2-5; D remains unclear. CDR3 size: 13 residues. V lost 3 bases, J lost 4 bases, and 8 bases lay in between. Germline loops: CDR1 KGHDR, CDR2 SFDVKD. CDR3 coding DNA: TGTGCCACCAGTGATGAGTGCCGAGAGACCCAGTACTTC. Its protein is CATSDECRETQYF.

The chain couples TRBV20-1 to TRBJ2-1; D may be TRBD2 (5 bases). From germline, CDR1 is DFQATT and CDR2 SNEGSKA (reference sequence). With 0 bases removed from V and 4 bases from J, the gap between germline ends came to 16 bases. This CDR3 comprises 16 residues. The CDR3 here is CSARDFWSPGYNEQFF. In DNA form, the CDR3 reads TGCAGTGCTAGAGATTTCTGGTCCCCGGGGTACAATGAGCAGTTCTTC.

This chain connects TRBV12-3 or TRBV12-4 to TRBJ1-1; no clear D. Trimming took off 2 bases at V and 10 bases at J, with 11 bases between the two ends. This CDR3 contains 12 residues. This chain's CDR3 is CASSLWREGAFF. The CDR3 bases are TGTGCCAGCAGTTTATGGCGTGAGGGAGCTTTCTTT.

This clonotype appeared many times. The chain uses TRBV5-1 and TRBJ2-5; 8 nucleotides agree with TRBD1. This CDR3 region has 13 residues. V lost 3 bases to trimming and J lost 4 bases; unmatched junction nucleotides: 2. Looked up from germline, CDR1 is SGHRS and CDR2 is YFSETQ. The CDR3 coding sequence is TGCGCCAGCAGCTCACAGGGGGGAGAGACCCAGTACTTC. It encodes CASSSQGGETQYF.

The V call is TRBV12-3 or TRBV12-4, the J call TRBJ1-2, with D uncertain. The CDR3 totals 16 residues. Trimming pared 0 bases from V and 0 bases from J, leaving 11 bases between. The CDR3 region has the DNA TGTGCCAGCAGTTTAGCGCCGGTCAGCACTAACTATGGCTACACCTTC. The encoded protein is CASSLAPVSTNYGYTF.

This clonotype showed up just a few times. The chain has TRBV4-1 and TRBJ2-3; TRBD2 might be the D (6 bases). Germline-derived CDR1 and CDR2 are MGHRA and YSYEKL. The V end lost 2 bases, the J end lost 6 bases, and 12 bases lay between the germline ends. The CDR3 extends over 14 amino acids. This CDR3 is CASSQKGGGDTQYF. The CDR3, as DNA: TGCGCCAGCAGCCAAAAGGGAGGAGGGGATACGCAGTATTTT.

This sequence joins TRBV10-3 and TRBJ2-4, with 9 bases that match TRBD1. V lost 10 bases, J lost 4 bases, and 2 bases stayed unmatched. Germline V gives CDR1 ENHRY, CDR2 SYGVKD. The CDR3 is 12 amino acids. This CDR3 is CATGTGKNIQYF. As DNA, the CDR3 is TGTGCCACCGGGACAGGGAAAAACATTCAGTACTTC.

This chain uses TRBV27 with TRBJ2-2, with D possibly being TRBD2 (5 bases). From germline, CDR1 is MNHEY and CDR2 SMNVEV (reference sequence). Trimming removed 5 bases at V and 7 bases at J, with 20 bases between. This CDR3 contains 16 residues. The CDR3 DNA reads TGTGCCAGCAGTGGAGCCGGGGTCATACACATCGGGGAGCTGTTTTTT. As protein: CASSGAGVIHIGELFF.

The chain employs TRBV5-1 and TRBJ2-1; 9 bases match TRBD2. Germline V lookup: CDR1 SGHRS, CDR2 YFSETQ. J was trimmed by 8 bases and V by 6 bases; bases with no gene match: 6. The CDR3 loop spans 13 amino acids. As DNA, the CDR3 is TGCGCCAGCACTAGCGGGAACGGCGATGAGCAGTTCTTC. This encodes CASTSGNGDEQFF. The complete variable domain, with remaining parts taken from reference TRBV5-1 and TRBJ2-1, reads KAGVTQTPRYLIKTRGQQVTLSCSPISGHRSVSWYQQTPGQGLQFLFEYFSETQRNKGNFPGRFSGRQFSNSRSEMNVSTLELGDSALYLCASTSGNGDEQFFGPGTRLTVL.

The J gene is TRBJ1-4, the V gene TRBV20-1; the match to TRBD1 covers 8 bases. Losses at the gene ends were 2 bases for V and 8 bases for J; bases not matched to a gene: 10. Germline values: CDR1 DFQATT, CDR2 SNEGSKA (reference sequence). The CDR3 totals 15 residues. The CDR3 here is CSARRIRGPREKLFF. Written as DNA, the CDR3 is TGCAGTGCTAGACGAATCAGGGGGCCGAGGGAAAAACTGTTTTTT.

This clonotype was counted a few times. The V gene is TRBV6-1, the J gene TRBJ2-1; 13 positions agree with TRBD2. V gave up 4 bases and J gave up 2 bases; unmatched junction bases: 11. Germline V lookup: CDR1 MNHNS, CDR2 SASEGT. This CDR3 has 19 residues. The CDR3 DNA reads as TGTGCCAGCAGTGCGAGACTAGCGGGAGGATTAGGGGCCTACAATGAGCAGTTCTTC. The encoded protein is CASSARLAGGLGAYNEQFF.

This clonotype has a handful of counts. The V call is TRBV10-3, the J call TRBJ2-3; 12 bases map to TRBD2. Germline loops: CDR1 ENHRY, CDR2 SYGVKD. The CDR3 length is 15 residues. With V trimmed by 6 bases and J by 4 bases, 5 bases remained unmatched. The CDR3, as DNA: TGTGCCATCAGCACCCTAGCGGGAGGGCCAGATACGCAGTATTTT. This codes for CAISTLAGGPDTQYF.

This clonotype was seen a few times. The gene calls are TRBV27 and TRBJ2-6; D remains ambiguous. The CDR3 length is 14 residues. The V end lost 3 bases, the J end lost 0 bases, and 3 bases lay between the germline ends. Germline V CDR1 and CDR2: MNHEY, SMNVEV (reference sequence). The CDR3 protein is CASSFNSGANVLTF. CDR3 DNA sequence: TGTGCCAGCAGTTTCAACTCTGGGGCCAACGTCCTGACTTTC.

The V call is TRBV7-8, the J call TRBJ1-4, with 9 positions matching TRBD1. Unmatched junction bases numbered 5, after V lost 1 base and J lost 5 bases. The CDR3 has 16 residues. From germline, CDR1 is SGHVS and CDR2 FQNEAQ. The CDR3 is CASSLGLTGGNEKLFF. Written as DNA, the CDR3 is TGTGCCAGCAGCTTAGGCCTGACAGGGGGGAATGAAAAACTGTTTTTT.

This clonotype was counted a few times. The chain couples TRBV10-2 to TRBJ2-1; D possibly corresponds to TRBD1 (6 bases). The CDR3 sequence is 15 residues long. Looked up from germline, CDR1 is WSHSY and CDR2 is SAAADI. V lost 6 bases and J lost 5, with 17 bases in between. The CDR3 loop is CASSETGTLNNEQFF. Written as DNA, the CDR3 is TGCGCCAGCAGCGAAACCGGGACACTCAACAATGAGCAGTTCTTC.

In its sample, this clonotype was seen once. J is TRBJ2-2 and V is TRBV12-3 or TRBV12-4, with 8 positions matching TRBD2. The ends lost 5 bases at V and 5 bases at J; junction bases unmatched: 4. The CDR3 totals 14 residues. The CDR3 DNA reads as TGTGCCAGCAGTCTGGGACTAGAGACCGGGGAGCTGTTTTTT. It specifies CASSLGLETGELFF.

V gene TRBV5-1 combines with J gene TRBJ2-1; a weak D match, TRBD2 (9 bases). CDR1 SGHRS and CDR2 YFSETQ come from the germline V gene. This CDR3 comprises 15 residues. Between the trimmed V and J ends, which lost 4 bases and 8 bases, there was a span of 19 bases. CDR3 region: CASSTRLADRDEQFF. CDR3 coding DNA: TGCGCCAGCAGCACGAGACTAGCGGACAGGGATGAGCAGTTCTTC.

The genes are TRBV11-2 and TRBJ2-1; TRBD2 matches at 10 bases. The V and J ends lost 4 bases and 12 bases, in that order; junction bases with no gene match: 12. Germline V gene lookup returns CDR1 SGHAT and CDR2 FQNNGV. The CDR3 totals 15 residues. CDR3 coding DNA: TGTGCCAGCAGCTCCCTAGCGGGAGTCGGGCTGAGGCAGTTCTTC. This encodes CASSSLAGVGLRQFF.

There are a few counts of this clonotype. The J gene is TRBJ2-7, the V gene TRBV12-3 or TRBV12-4; D is perhaps TRBD2 (6 bases). The CDR3 is 16 amino acids. V was shortened by 3 bases and J by 5 bases, with 20 bases between the two germline ends. The CDR3 region is CASSFISAGRGHEQYF. DNA of the CDR3: TGTGCCAGCAGTTTTATCTCAGCCGGGAGAGGGCACGAGCAGTACTTC.

V is TRBV5-1 and J is TRBJ2-6; no clear D. Germline V gene data show CDR1 as SGHRS and CDR2 as YFSETQ. The CDR3 is 14 residues long. Trimming removed 2 bases at V and 2 bases at J, with 5 bases between. This chain's CDR3 is CASSLNTGANVLTF. The CDR3 nucleotides are TGCGCCAGCAGCTTAAATACTGGGGCCAACGTCCTGACTTTC. The full variable domain, with the rest looked up from reference TRBV5-1 and TRBJ2-6, is KAGVTQTPRYLIKTRGQQVTLSCSPISGHRSVSWYQQTPGQGLQFLFEYFSETQRNKGNFPGRFSGRQFSNSRSEMNVSTLELGDSALYLCASSLNTGANVLTFGAGSRLTVL.

About this clonotype: One end of the junction fails to match germline, which may point to a read error. The chain couples TRBV10-2 to TRBJ2-1; 14 bases match TRBD2. The CDR3 is 17 amino acids. Germline assignment: CDR1 WSHSY and CDR2 SAAADI. The CDR3 region is CASSEGSGLAGVNEQFF. CDR3 in DNA: TGCGCCAGTAGTGAAGGCTCGGGACTAGCGGGAGTAAATGAGCAGTTCTTC.